The present T cell receptor (beta chain) was sequenced within a study of shared clonotypes between healthy human individuals. Turning to the study itself: Ranging from 18 to 49 in age, donors were a couple of women and three men.

CD45RO-negative, CCR7-positively selected cells formed the naive CD8 fraction, excluding terminally differentiated effector memory CD45RA+ cells. Per sorted-subset replicate PCR, input was roughly 220 ng DNA, representing some 30,000 T cell genomes. Data came from immunoSEQ multiplex PCR; TCRdb stores just in-frame clones and leaves some out. Of roughly 770,000 clones listed, about 96% are singletons. Germline V gene data show CDR1 as SNHLY and CDR2 as FYNNEI. CDR3 size: 16 residues. The germline V and J ends were trimmed by 1 base and 1 base, with 11 bases remaining between them. The genes are TRBV2 and TRBJ1-5; D call uncertain. Sequenced input: naive CD8+ T cells sorted from blood. This receptor was taken from a man aged 25 to 40 in good health. CDR3: CASSEEWSSSNQPQHF. CDR3 coding DNA: TGTGCCAGCAGTGAAGAATGGAGTTCGAGCAATCAGCCCCAGCATTTT. The full variable domain, its missing parts supplied by reference TRBV2 and TRBJ1-5, is EPEVTQTPSHQVTQMGQEVILRCVPISNHLYFYWYRQILGQKVEFLVSFYNNEISEKSEIFDDQFSVERPDGSNFTLKIRSTKLEDSAMYFCASSEEWSSSNQPQHFGDGTRLSIL.